This TCR beta chain was found in a study of CD4 T cells in relation to SARS-CoV-2 and coronaviruses. The CDR3 is made up of 13 amino acids. Trimming pared 1 base from V and 3 bases from J, leaving 6 bases between. The V gene's germline CDR1 is SGHRS and CDR2 YFSETQ. The table came from immunoSEQ multiplex PCR; TCRdb's copy has only in-frame clones and leaves some out. The data show about 15,000 clones, with around three quarters seen just once and under 13% held by the top ten. A note on this clone: Antigen specificity is unknown.

CD4+ T cells from unexposed donors were obtained before the COVID-19 pandemic (2011-2018). Isolation of CD4+ T cells took place after roughly nine days in culture. The material sequenced was CD4+ T cells from PBMCs, cultured in vitro. This chain uses TRBV5-1 with TRBJ2-3; D unclear. The receptor was derived from a human donor in good health. The CDR3 DNA reads TGCGCCAGCAGCTTGAGGCAGACAGATACGCAGTATTTT. Protein sequence: CASSLRQTDTQYF.